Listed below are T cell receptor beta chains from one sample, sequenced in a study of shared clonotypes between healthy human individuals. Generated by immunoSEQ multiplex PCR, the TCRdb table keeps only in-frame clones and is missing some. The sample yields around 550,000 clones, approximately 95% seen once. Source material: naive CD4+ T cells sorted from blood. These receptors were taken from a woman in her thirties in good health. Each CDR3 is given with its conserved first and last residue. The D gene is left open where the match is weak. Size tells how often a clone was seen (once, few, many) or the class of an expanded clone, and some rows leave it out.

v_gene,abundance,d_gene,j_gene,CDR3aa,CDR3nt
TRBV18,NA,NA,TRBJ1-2,CASSPPAAANYGYTF,TGTGCCAGCTCACCACCGGCGGCGGCTAACTATGGCTACACCTTC
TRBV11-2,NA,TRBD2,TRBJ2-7,CASSLGALAAWERQYF,TGTGCCAGCAGCTTAGGTGCGCTAGCGGCCTGGGAGCGGCAGTACTTC
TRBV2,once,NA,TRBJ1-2,CASSNKPYGYTF,TGTGCCAGCAGCAACAAGCCATATGGCTACACCTTC
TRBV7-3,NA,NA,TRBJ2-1,CASSLGNPTNEQFF,TGTGCCAGCAGCTTAGGGAACCCCACCAATGAGCAGTTCTTC
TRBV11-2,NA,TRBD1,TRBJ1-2,CASSSEGAGGYTF,TGTGCCAGCAGCTCTGAGGGGGCTGGAGGCTACACCTTC
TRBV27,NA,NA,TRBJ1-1,CATSPRVHTEAFF,TGTGCCACCTCACCCCGAGTGCACACTGAAGCTTTCTTT
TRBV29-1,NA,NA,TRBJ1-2,CSVSQTASYYGYTF,TGCAGCGTTTCCCAGACGGCATCCTATTATGGCTACACCTTC
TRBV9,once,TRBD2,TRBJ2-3,CASSSSAGVGLSTDTQYF,TGTGCCAGCAGCTCTTCAGCGGGAGTGGGTTTAAGCACAGATACGCAGTATTTT
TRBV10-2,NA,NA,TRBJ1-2,CASSESGNYGYTF,TGCGCCAGCAGTGAGTCAGGGAACTATGGCTACACCTTC
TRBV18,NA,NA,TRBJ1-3,CASSLTTTSGNTIYF,TGTGCCAGCTCACTAACGACCACGTCCGGAAACACCATATATTTT
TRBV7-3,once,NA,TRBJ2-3,CASSSWGPGSGTDTQYF,TGTGCCAGCAGCTCCTGGGGTCCAGGGTCGGGCACAGATACGCAGTATTTT
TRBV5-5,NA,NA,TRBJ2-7,CASSLDGYEQYF,TGTGCCAGCAGCTTGGATGGCTACGAGCAGTACTTC
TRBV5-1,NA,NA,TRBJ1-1,CASSLAGAWRGDTEAFF,TGCGCCAGCAGCTTGGCCGGAGCCTGGAGGGGGGACACTGAAGCTTTCTTT
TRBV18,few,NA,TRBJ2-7,CASSPGRGSYEQYF,TGTGCCAGCTCGCCGGGACGGGGAAGCTACGAGCAGTACTTC
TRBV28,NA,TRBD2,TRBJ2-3,CATLTGAGGTDTQYF,TGTGCCACCCTAACTGGGGCGGGAGGGACAGATACGCAGTATTTT
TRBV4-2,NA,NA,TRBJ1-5,CASSLEVLGLSNQPQHF,TGTGCCAGCAGCTTGGAGGTATTGGGGTTGAGCAATCAGCCCCAGCATTTT
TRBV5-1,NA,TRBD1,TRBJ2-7,CASSPGTGSYEQYF,TGCGCCAGCAGCCCTGGGACAGGCTCCTACGAGCAGTACTTC
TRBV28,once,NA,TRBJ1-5,CASSSILTNPTRKPQHF,TGTGCCAGCAGCAGTATCCTCACAAATCCAACGAGGAAGCCCCAGCATTTT